These 8 T cell receptor beta chains share one sample of origin, sequenced in a study of blood T cells in healthy people across ages. A second roughly 6 to 12 cycle PCR used barcoded and J-beta primers. TCRdb re-called the 5' RACE reads through MiXCR, storing one row per CDR3 protein. The table has under 1,000,000 distinct CDR3 sequences, roughly 35% seen once. The sequenced sample was blood. These TCRs come from a man aged 18 to 35 in good health.

This clonotype has ten or more counts. The genes are TRBV7-2 and TRBJ2-7; the D is unclear. Trimming shortened V by 4 bases and J by 2 bases, and 6 bases separated the two germline ends. This CDR3 spans 12 amino acids. CDR1 is SGHTA, CDR2 FQGNSA, per germline. CDR3 bases: TGTGCCAGCAGCTCCCTTCCCTACGAGCAGTACTTC. Encoded protein: CASSSLPYEQYF.

V and J are TRBV10-3 and TRBJ1-6, with unresolved D. CDR3 length: 16 residues. V dropped 0 bases and J dropped 0 bases, with 6 bases sitting between them. Germline loops: CDR1 ENHRY, CDR2 SYGVKD. The chain's CDR3 is CAISESVGSYNSPLHF. The CDR3 coding sequence is TGTGCCATCAGTGAGTCGGTGGGCTCCTATAATTCACCCCTCCACTTT.

This clonotype occurred many times. The chain combines TRBV10-3 with TRBJ2-5; D assignment may be TRBD1 or TRBD2 (5 bases each). The CDR3 is 13 amino acids. V lost 6 bases to trimming and J lost 1 base, with 9 bases between them. CDR1 is ENHRY, CDR2 SYGVKD, per germline. The CDR3 DNA reads as TGTGCCATCAGGGGGGAGACCCAAGAGACCCAGTACTTC. Protein product: CAIRGETQETQYF.

A single count supports this clonotype. The chain employs TRBV25-1 and TRBJ2-1, with 13 nucleotides matching TRBD2. After removal of 1 base from V and 7 bases from J, the junction contained 10 bases not matched to a gene. The CDR3 has 18 residues. Germline CDR1 MGHDK, CDR2 SYGVNS. The CDR3 spells CASSESPGLAGVGNEQFF. CDR3 bases: TGTGCCAGCAGTGAATCCCCCGGACTAGCGGGGGTGGGGAATGAGCAGTTCTTC.

The gene calls are TRBV7-2 and TRBJ1-1; D might be TRBD1 (6 bases). Germline V gene sequence: CDR1 SGHTA, CDR2 FQGNSA. V was clipped by 0 bases and J by 5 bases, with 25 bases between them. The CDR3 sequence is 19 residues long. DNA for the CDR3: TGTGCCAGCAGCTTAGCATTCAACCTTCTAACAGGGATGGGGACTGAAGCTTTCTTT. This encodes CASSLAFNLLTGMGTEAFF. Full variable domain (outside the CDR3, taken from reference TRBV7-2 and TRBJ1-1): GAGVSQSPSNKVTEKGKDVELRCDPISGHTALYWYRQSLGQGLEFLIYFQGNSAPDKSGLPSDRFSAERTGGSVSTLTIQRTQQEDSAVYLCASSLAFNLLTGMGTEAFFGQGTRLTVV.

This clonotype has at least ten counts. This sequence joins TRBV18 and TRBJ2-3; D is undetermined. There are 14 residues in the CDR3. Trimming removed 3 bases from V and 8 bases from J, with 15 bases in between. CDR1 is KGHSH, CDR2 LQKENI, per germline. CDR3 protein: CASSPSVDQGTQYF. The CDR3 coding sequence is TGTGCCAGCTCACCGTCGGTGGACCAAGGTACGCAGTATTTT.

Comments on this clonotype: An end of the junction differs from the germline gene, which may be a read error. The rearrangement uses TRBV9 and TRBJ2-1; D tentatively reads TRBD1 or TRBD2 (5 bases each). Germline lookup yields CDR1 SGDLS and CDR2 YYNGEE. The CDR3 is 14 amino acids. CDR3 region: CASSSGPGRNGQFF. CDR3 bases: TGTGCCAGCAGCTCGGGGCCGGGTCGTAATGGGCAGTTCTTC. The full variable domain, rest sourced from reference TRBV9 and TRBJ2-1, is DSGVTQTPKHLITATGQRVTLRCSPRSGDLSVYWYQQSLDQGLQFLIQYYNGEERAKGNILERFSAQQFPDLHSELNLSSLELGDSALYFCASSSGPGRNGQFFGPGTRLTVL.

This chain uses TRBV7-3 with TRBJ2-6; D ambiguous. The V and J ends lost 5 bases and 2 bases respectively, with 7 bases between them. Germline CDR1 is SGHTA and CDR2 is FQGTGA. This CDR3 is 14 amino acids long. The CDR3 sequence is CASSPNPGANVLTF. The CDR3 DNA reads as TGTGCCAGCAGCCCAAACCCTGGGGCCAACGTCCTGACTTTC.